This entry describes one T cell receptor beta chain. Its cognate antigen is unknown. 13 Jbeta primers and 60 Vbeta primers were used for the PCR. Authors' methods: In a later analysis, roughly 86 million unique TCR beta chains included roughly 11 million shared by two or more donors. The table came from immunoSEQ multiplex PCR; TCRdb's copy has only in-frame clones and leaves some out. V, J and clone size derive from that table, while D and trimming were established from the DNA sequence. The sample includes 170,000 or so clones, approximately 80% seen only once; the top ten take roughly 0.65%. The entry originates in a study of cytomegalovirus exposure and HLA in healthy donors. Study-level results: Through in vitro validation, three CMV-associated chains were shown to be specific for CMV antigens. Excluded: some indistinguishable V segments such as TRBV6-2 and TRBV6-3. The study carried out a later analysis of TCR beta sequences. It associated approximately 15,000 of them with specific HLA alleles at a false discovery rate of 0.05.

V gave up 2 bases and J gave up 4 bases, with 11 bases separating them. The CDR3 covers 14 residues. Germline V CDR1 and CDR2: SGHNT, YENEEA. Material for sequencing was PBMCs. This rearrangement joins TRBV11-3 to TRBJ1-1, with D possibly being TRBD1 (5 bases). The receptor comes from a boy under 18 in good health and CMV-seronegative. CDR3 sequence: CASSLNQGSTEAFF. As DNA, the CDR3 is TGTGCCAGCAGCTTAAACCAGGGAAGCACTGAAGCTTTCTTT.